The text below deals with one T cell receptor (beta chain). Antigen unknown. The data were obtained in a study of PD-1 blockade in classical Hodgkin lymphoma. Findings of the study overall: As was reported, newly diagnosed patients showed lower baseline TCR diversity than healthy donors did. The origin of the repertoire differences remains undefined, with disease activity or prior therapy as possible causes.

Method: immunoSEQ multiplex PCR; TCRdb's copy keeps in-frame clones and lacks some. The repertoire holds around 10,000 clones, about 90% seen once, with about 8.1% in the top ten. Trimming pared 0 bases from V and 3 bases from J, leaving 5 bases between. This CDR3 contains 13 residues. Germline CDR1 reads SGHAT; CDR2 reads FQNNGV. Time point noted: newly diagnosed, previously untreated cHL patient sample. Through magnetic negative selection, CD8+ T cells were separated from PBMCs that had been thawed. Comparators were PBMCs taken from newly diagnosed, untreated classical Hodgkin lymphoma. The sequence was collected from a human donor with classical Hodgkin lymphoma. The material sequenced was CD8+ T cells from blood. The chain joins TRBV11-2 to TRBJ1-2; D is uncertain. CDR3 residues: CASSLDNDYGYTF. The CDR3 DNA reads as TGTGCCAGCAGCTTAGACAACGACTATGGCTACACCTTC. Complete variable domain (other parts from reference TRBV11-2 and TRBJ1-2): EAGVAQSPRYKIIEKRQSVAFWCNPISGHATLYWYQQILGQGPKLLIQFQNNGVVDDSQLPKDRFSAERLKGVDSTLKIQPAKLEDSAVYLCASSLDNDYGYTFGSGTRLTVV.